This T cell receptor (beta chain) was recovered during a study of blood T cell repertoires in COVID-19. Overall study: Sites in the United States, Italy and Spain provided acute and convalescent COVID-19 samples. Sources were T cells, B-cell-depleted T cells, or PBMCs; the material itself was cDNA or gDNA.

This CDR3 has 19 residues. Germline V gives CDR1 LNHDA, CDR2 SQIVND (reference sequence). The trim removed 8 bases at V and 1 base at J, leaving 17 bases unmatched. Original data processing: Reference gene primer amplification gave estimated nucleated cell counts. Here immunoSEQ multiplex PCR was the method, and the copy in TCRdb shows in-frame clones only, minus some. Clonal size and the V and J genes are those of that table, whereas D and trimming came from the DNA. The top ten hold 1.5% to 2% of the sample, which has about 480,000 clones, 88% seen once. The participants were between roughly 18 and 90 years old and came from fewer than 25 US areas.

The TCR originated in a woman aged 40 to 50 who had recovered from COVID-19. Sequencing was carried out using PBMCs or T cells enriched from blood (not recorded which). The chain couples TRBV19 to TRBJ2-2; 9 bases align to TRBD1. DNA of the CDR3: TGTGCCAGTGTCGGGAACAGGGGGCTCGGGCGAAAGAACACCGGGGAGCTGTTTTTT. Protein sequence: CASVGNRGLGRKNTGELFF.